This T cell receptor beta chain was documented in a study of cytomegalovirus exposure and HLA in healthy donors. Study-wide context: HLA-typed donors were the source of about 85 million unique TCRs held in an early data release. Study results and limitations: Of the V segments, some could not be distinguished, including TRBV6-2 and TRBV6-3, and were excluded. Previous analysis showed most TCR beta V segments were productive about 87% or about 30% of the time.

The PCR employed 60 Vbeta primers together with 13 Jbeta primers. Profiling relied on immunoSEQ multiplex PCR, and the TCRdb table lists in-frame clones only, not all of them. This sample has roughly 130,000 clones, with about 80% found just once. Only a few counts were recorded for this clone. The target antigen is unknown. CDR1 and CDR2 (germline): MNHNS, SASEGT. This CDR3 comprises 10 residues. Trimming removed 6 bases at V and 7 bases at J, with 6 bases between. The receptor comes from a man aged 30 to 39 in good health and CMV-seronegative. The sequenced sample consisted of PBMCs. V gene TRBV6-1 combines with J gene TRBJ1-1; D gene uncertain. Here the CDR3 DNA reads TGTGCCAGCAGGACGGGTGAAGCTTTCTTT. This sequence encodes CASRTGEAFF.